The rows below give T cell receptor delta chains drawn from one sample of a study of TRDV2 sequences in healthy donors. TCRdb reanalysed the PCR reads with CATT. This sample carries more than 1,000 delta-chain clones, over 55% of them seen once, and the ten largest clones take under 20%. Sequenced material: Vd2+ gamma-delta T cells from blood. The receptor set was obtained from a human donor in good health. Each CDR3 is given with its conserved first and last residue. The order of the fields is J gene, D gene, clone size, V gene, CDR3 protein, CDR3 DNA. The D gene is left open where the match is weak. Only part of the rows carry a size: once, few, many, or a class if the clone is expanded.

>TRDJ1|TRDD3|-|TRDV2
CACDGLPIPLGDEAADKLIF
TGTGCCTGTGACGGCCTTCCCATTCCCTTGGGGGATGAAGCTGCCGATAAACTCATCTTT
>TRDJ1|TRDD3|-|TRDV2
CACDSLGDRKPYTDKLIF
TGTGCCTGTGACTCCCTGGGGGATAGAAAGCCTTACACCGATAAACTCATCTTT
>TRDJ1|-|-|TRDV2
CACDTVMYTDKLIF
TGTGCCTGTGACACCGTCATGTACACCGATAAACTCATCTTT
>TRDJ1|-|-|TRDV2
CACDTVEAGASEADKLIF
TGTGCCTGTGACACCGTAGAAGCTGGGGCGTCGGAGGCCGATAAACTCATCTTT
>TRDJ3|-|-|TRDV2
CACDPLTGGSWDTRQMFF
TGTGCCTGTGACCCCTTAACCGGGGGCTCCTGGGACACCCGACAGATGTTTTTC
>TRDJ1|TRDD3|-|TRDV2
CACDILGDTPPNTDKLIF
TGTGCCTGTGACATACTGGGGGATACCCCCCCAAACACCGATAAACTCATCTTT
>TRDJ1|TRDD3|-|TRDV2
CACDTVTNTGGSGKLIF
TGTGCCTGTGACACCGTCACTAATACTGGGGGATCCGGTAAACTCATCTTT
>TRDJ1|TRDD3|once|TRDV2
CAFDTLGDTPGYTDKLIF
TGTGCCTTTGACACACTGGGGGATACGCCGGGGTACACCGATAAACTCATCTTT
>TRDJ3|TRDD3|few|TRDV2
CACDTVLGTSSWDTRQMFF
TGTGCCTGTGACACCGTACTGGGGACGAGCTCCTGGGACACCCGACAGATGTTTTTC
>TRDJ1|-|-|TRDV2
CACDSLRGEDTDKLIF
TGTGCCTGTGACTCTCTTCGGGGGGAGGACACCGATAAACTCATCTTT
>TRDJ1|TRDD3|-|TRDV2
CACDVLGDFDKLIF
TGTGCCTGTGACGTGCTGGGGGACTTCGATAAACTCATCTTT
>TRDJ1|TRDD3|few|TRDV2
CACDPLGDTSVDTDKLIF
TGTGCCTGTGACCCGCTGGGGGATACCTCTGTTGACACCGATAAACTCATCTTT
>TRDJ3|TRDD3|-|TRDV2
CACDTVPGTAVLGDTRSSWDTRQMFF
TGTGCCTGTGACACCGTTCCCGGGACGGCCGTACTGGGGGATACAAGGAGCTCCTGGGACACCCGACAGATGTTTTTC
>TRDJ1|TRDD3|hyperexpanded|TRDV2
CACDSLRTIGGPNDKLIF
TGTGCCTGTGACAGTCTACGTACCATTGGGGGACCTAACGATAAACTCATCTTT
>TRDJ1|TRDD3|-|TRDV2
CACDTLLAGGQTDKLIF
TGTGCCTGTGACACCCTATTGGCTGGGGGACAGACCGATAAACTCATCTTT
>TRDJ1|-|few|TRDV2
CACDTLVITDKLIF
TGTGCCTGTGACACCCTTGTAATCACCGATAAACTCATCTTT
>TRDJ1|TRDD3|-|TRDV2
CACDDLSLLGERLTDKLIF
TGTGCCTGTGACGACCTATCCCTCCTGGGGGAGAGACTCACCGATAAACTCATCTTT
>TRDJ3|TRDD3|few|TRDV2
CACDTLGDSSWDTRQMFF
TGTGCCTGTGACACCCTGGGGGACAGCTCCTGGGACACCCGACAGATGTTTTTC
>TRDJ3|TRDD3|-|TRDV2
CACDALVLGDKSWDTRQMFF
TGTGCCTGTGACGCGCTCGTACTGGGGGATAAATCCTGGGACACCCGACAGATGTTTTTC